Shown below are 11 T cell receptor beta chains from a single sample sequenced in a study of T cell clonality in common variable immunodeficiency. Assay: immunoSEQ multiplex PCR; the TCRdb copy retains only in-frame clones and omits some. This repertoire lists roughly 34,000 clones without singletons; around 3.2% sits in the top ten. Material for sequencing was peripheral blood mononuclear cells. The receptor source for this set is a person aged 18-70 years in good health.

This clone was observed at least ten times. Coverage ceases 3 residues before the CDR3 finishes, and the germline J gene fills in the end. The chain carries TRBV11-3 and TRBJ1-5; D is uncertain. The CDR3 contains 15 residues. The V gene's germline CDR1 is SGHNT and CDR2 YENEEA. This CDR3 reads CASRFHPGENQPQHF. The DNA read from the CDR3 is TGTGCAAGTCGCTTTCACCCCGGGGAGAATCAGCCC.

This clone came up many times. Read coverage stops 3 residues before the CDR3 terminus; the germline J gene supplies the remainder. The chain couples TRBV5-1 to TRBJ2-5, with TRBD2 identical over 7 bases. Germline V lookup: CDR1 SGHRS, CDR2 YFSETQ. Trimming removed 5 bases from V and 1 base from J; junction bases left unmatched: 2. The CDR3 is made up of 13 amino acids. The part of the CDR3 DNA that was read is TGCGCCAGCAGACTAGCGTTCCAAGAGACC. This translates into CASRLAFQET. The entire CDR3 is CASRLAFQETQYF.

This clone was seen ten or more times. The read ends 3 residues early relative to the CDR3; the germline J gene fills the gap. This chain links TRBV5-1 with TRBJ1-2, with TRBD1 as a possible D gene (6 bases). The CDR3 loop spans 13 amino acids. The V and J ends lost 5 bases and 4 bases respectively, with 12 bases between them. Germline V gene sequence: CDR1 SGHRS, CDR2 YFSETQ. The covered CDR3 bases are TGCGCCAGCAGAAGGACAGCCTTCTATGGC. This encodes CASRRTAFYG. The complete CDR3 reads CASRRTAFYGYTF.

This clone was observed at least ten times. The missing CDR3 end, 3 residues past where the read stops, is filled in from the germline J gene. This rearrangement joins TRBV19 to TRBJ2-7, with 10 positions matching TRBD2. V lost 5 bases to trimming and J lost 0 bases; unmatched junction nucleotides: 4. This CDR3 is 15 amino acids long. Germline CDR1 LNHDA, CDR2 SQIVND (reference sequence). The sequenced CDR3 bases are TGTGCCAGTAGTCCGGGACTAGCGCTCTCCTACGAG. Its translation: CASSPGLALSYE. The full CDR3 protein is CASSPGLALSYEQYF.

As concerns this clone: The observed sequence ends 3 residues before the CDR3 terminus, with the missing tail filled in from the germline J gene. The chain recombines TRBV20-1 with TRBJ2-7; 12 bases match TRBD2. The trim removed 6 bases at V and 3 bases at J, leaving 9 bases unmatched. The CDR3 has 15 amino acids. Germline assignment: CDR1 DFQATT and CDR2 SNEGSKA (reference sequence). CDR3 DNA (partial): TGCAGTGCCCCCGATCTGACTAGCGGGAGCTACGAG. It yields the protein CSAPDLTSGSYE. The whole CDR3 sequence is CSAPDLTSGSYEQYF.

This clone was counted many times. The read terminates 3 residues ahead of where the CDR3 ends, so the germline J gene completes it. The chain joins TRBV5-1 to TRBJ1-6; 9 bases line up with TRBD1. Looked up from germline, CDR1 is SGHRS and CDR2 is YFSETQ. Losses at the gene ends were 0 bases for V and 5 bases for J; bases not matched to a gene: 3. This CDR3 is built from 16 residues. CDR3 bases read: TGCGCCAGCAGCTTGGACAGGGGGCGAAATAATTCACCC. As protein: CASSLDRGRNNSP. The whole CDR3 protein is CASSLDRGRNNSPLHF.

This clone showed up many times. The CDR3 loop is CASSGDREVQPQHF. CDR3 bases read: TGTGCCAGTAGTGGGGACAGGGAAGTTCAGCCC. The V call is TRBV19, the J call TRBJ1-5; 9 bases are shared with TRBD1. Coverage ceases 3 residues before the CDR3 finishes, and the germline J gene fills in the end. From germline, CDR1 is LNHDA and CDR2 SQIVND (reference sequence). The V gene end was trimmed by 5 bases and the J gene end by 6 bases; junction bases not matched to a gene: 5. The CDR3 has 14 residues.

In regard to this clone: The observed sequence ends 3 residues before the CDR3 terminus, with the missing tail filled in from the germline J gene. The rearrangement joins TRBV18 to TRBJ2-2; 9 nucleotides agree with TRBD1. J lost 4 bases, V lost 3 bases, and 9 bases had no gene match. This CDR3 region has 17 residues. Germline V CDR1 and CDR2: KGHSH, LQKENI. CDR3 DNA (partial): TGTGCCAGCTCACCGAGGGAGACAGGGGGATTCACCGGGGAG. It codes for CASSPRETGGFTGE. The entire CDR3 is CASSPRETGGFTGELFF.

This clone was recorded at least ten times. The read ends 3 residues before the CDR3 terminus; that terminus is restored from the germline J gene. The chain uses TRBV7-2 and TRBJ2-1; 7 bases agree with TRBD2. CDR1 SGHTA and CDR2 FQGNSA come from the germline V gene. After removal of 5 bases from V and 2 bases from J, the junction contained 6 bases not matched to a gene. There are 15 residues in the CDR3. Incomplete CDR3 DNA: TGTGCCAGCAGCGCCGCGGGAGAACCCTACAATGAG. Translation: CASSAAGEPYNE. The full CDR3 sequence reads CASSAAGEPYNEQFF.

This clone occurred many times. Coverage ceases 3 residues before the CDR3 finishes, and the germline J gene fills in the end. The rearrangement joins TRBV5-1 to TRBJ1-1; D remains unclear. The germline V gene encodes CDR1 SGHRS and CDR2 YFSETQ. V gave up 0 bases and J gave up 5 bases, with 14 bases separating them. The CDR3 loop spans 15 amino acids. CDR3 in amino acids: CASSLAITVGTEAFF. The CDR3 DNA, read in part, is TGCGCCAGCAGCTTGGCAATTACGGTCGGGACTGAA. The variable domain in full, completed from reference TRBV5-1 and TRBJ1-1, reads KAGVTQTPRYLIKTRGQQVTLSCSPISGHRSVSWYQQTPGQGLQFLFEYFSETQRNKGNFPGRFSGRQFSNSRSEMNVSTLELGDSALYLCASSLAITVGTEAFFGQGTRLTVV.

This clone was recorded many times. The read finishes 3 residues shy of the CDR3 end, and the germline J gene is used to complete it. The chain couples TRBV6-2 or TRBV6-3 to TRBJ1-1; D not certain. Looked up from germline, CDR1 is MNHEY and CDR2 is SVGEGT. V gave up 5 bases and J gave up 4 bases, with 8 bases separating them. This CDR3 contains 12 residues. The CDR3 is CASSRGVTEAFF. The sequenced part of the CDR3 DNA is TGTGCCAGCAGTCGGGGAGTCACTGAA.